The source of this T cell receptor (beta chain) is a study of cytomegalovirus exposure and HLA in healthy donors. It was with 60 Vbeta and 13 Jbeta primers that the PCR ran. Only in-frame clones appear in the TCRdb table, and some are missing; sequencing was by immunoSEQ multiplex PCR. Here the sample spans about 140,000 clones, around four fifths being singletons. Study-level results: Donors belonging to an Asian-associated ancestry cluster reportedly showed fewer N-insertions in productive TCRs than the 666-donor mean, according to what a later analysis found. The authors later found most CMV-associated TCR beta chains appeared HLA-restricted. Later on, an analysis tied 15,000 or so TCR beta sequences to HLA alleles at 0.05 false discovery rate.

V gave up 4 bases and J gave up 5 bases, with 12 bases separating them. CDR3 size: 13 residues. The germline CDR1 and CDR2 sequences are SGHKS and YYEKEE (reference sequence). For this clone: As yet, its antigen is unknown.

The rearrangement links TRBV5-5 to TRBJ1-2, with D perhaps TRBD1 (5 bases). The source of this sequence is a boy younger than 10 in good health and CMV-seronegative. The sample comprised PBMCs. CDR3 coding DNA: TGTGCCAGCAGCCAGGGCAGGTCTTATGGCTACACCTTC. Translating it yields CASSQGRSYGYTF.